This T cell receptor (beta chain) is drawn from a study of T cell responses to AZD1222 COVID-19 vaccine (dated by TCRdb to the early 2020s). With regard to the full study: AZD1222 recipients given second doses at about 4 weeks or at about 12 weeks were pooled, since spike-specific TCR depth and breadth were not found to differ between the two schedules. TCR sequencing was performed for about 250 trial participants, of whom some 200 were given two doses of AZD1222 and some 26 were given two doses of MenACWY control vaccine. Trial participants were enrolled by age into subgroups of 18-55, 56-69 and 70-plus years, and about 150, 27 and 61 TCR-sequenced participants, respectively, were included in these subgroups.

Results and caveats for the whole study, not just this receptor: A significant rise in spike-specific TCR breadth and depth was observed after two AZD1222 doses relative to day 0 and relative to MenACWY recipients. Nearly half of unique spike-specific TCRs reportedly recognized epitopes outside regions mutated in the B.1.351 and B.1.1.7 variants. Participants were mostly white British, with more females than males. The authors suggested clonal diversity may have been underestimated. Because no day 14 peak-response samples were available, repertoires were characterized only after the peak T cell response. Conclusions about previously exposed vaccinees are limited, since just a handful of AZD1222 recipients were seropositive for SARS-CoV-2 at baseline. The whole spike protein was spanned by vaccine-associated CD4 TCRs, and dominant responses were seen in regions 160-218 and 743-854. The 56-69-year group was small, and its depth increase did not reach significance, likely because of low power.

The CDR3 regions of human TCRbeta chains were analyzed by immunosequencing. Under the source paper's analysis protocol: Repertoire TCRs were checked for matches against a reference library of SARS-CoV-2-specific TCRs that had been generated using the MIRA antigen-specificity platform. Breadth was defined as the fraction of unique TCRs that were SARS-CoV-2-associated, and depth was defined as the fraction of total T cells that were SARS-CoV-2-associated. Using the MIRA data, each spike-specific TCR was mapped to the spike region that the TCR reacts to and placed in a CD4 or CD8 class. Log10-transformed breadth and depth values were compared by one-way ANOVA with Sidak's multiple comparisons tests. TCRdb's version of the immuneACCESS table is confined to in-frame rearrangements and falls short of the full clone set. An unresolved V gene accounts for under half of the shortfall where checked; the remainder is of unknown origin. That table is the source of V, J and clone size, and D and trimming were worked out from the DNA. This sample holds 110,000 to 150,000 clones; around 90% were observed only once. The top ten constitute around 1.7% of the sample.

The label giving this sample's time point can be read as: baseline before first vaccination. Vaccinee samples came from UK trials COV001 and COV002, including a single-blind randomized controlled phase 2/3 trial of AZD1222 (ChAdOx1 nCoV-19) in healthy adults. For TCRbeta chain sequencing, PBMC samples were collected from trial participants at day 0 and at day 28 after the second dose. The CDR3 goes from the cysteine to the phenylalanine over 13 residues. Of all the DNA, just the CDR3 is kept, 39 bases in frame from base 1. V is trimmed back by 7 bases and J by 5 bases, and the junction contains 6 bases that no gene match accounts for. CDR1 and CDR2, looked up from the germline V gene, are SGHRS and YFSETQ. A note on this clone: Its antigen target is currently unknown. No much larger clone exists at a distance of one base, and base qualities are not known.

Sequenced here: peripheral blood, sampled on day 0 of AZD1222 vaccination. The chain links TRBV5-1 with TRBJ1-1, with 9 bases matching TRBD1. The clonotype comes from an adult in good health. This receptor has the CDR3 CASGDREGTEAFF. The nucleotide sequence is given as TGCGCCAGCGGGGACAGGGAGGGGACTGAAGCTTTCTTT.